The 24 T cell receptor beta chains in this list originate from one sample, sequenced in a study of identical twins. TCRdb fed the 5' RACE reads into MiXCR, producing one record per CDR3 protein. Of roughly 260,000 distinct CDR3 sequences listed, over 12% are singletons. The sample consisted of memory (CD45RO+) T cells sorted from blood. Source of these receptors: a woman aged 18-30 years in good health.

The sample holds a few counts of this clonotype. The J gene is TRBJ2-5, the V gene TRBV11-3; D gene unclear. This CDR3 contains 12 residues. Trimming took 4 bases from V and 2 from J, leaving 5 bases between them. Looked up from germline, CDR1 is SGHNT and CDR2 is YENEEA. The CDR3 sequence: CASSWGQETQYF. DNA of the CDR3: TGTGCCAGCAGCTGGGGACAAGAGACCCAGTACTTC.

The chain links TRBV7-9 to TRBJ1-1, with TRBD1 matching over 10 bases. The J segment lost 7 bases and the V segment lost 6 bases, leaving 11 bases of the junction unmatched. Germline CDR1 reads SEHNR; CDR2 reads FQNEAQ (reference sequence). The CDR3 is made up of 15 amino acids. The CDR3 protein is CASSFPGTGVIEAFF. The CDR3 DNA sequence: TGTGCCAGCAGTTTCCCCGGGACAGGGGTAATTGAAGCTTTCTTT.

V gene TRBV5-1 combines with J gene TRBJ2-1, with 11 bases that match TRBD2. In germline, CDR1 is SGHRS, CDR2 YFSETQ. J gave up 6 bases and V 2 bases, and 4 bases lay outside the gene matches. The CDR3 has 15 residues. The CDR3 DNA reads as TGCGCCAGCAGCTTAATAGCGGGGGGGGGCAATGAGCAGTTCTTC. Amino acid sequence: CASSLIAGGGNEQFF.

The genes are TRBV6-5 and TRBJ2-7; 7 positions match TRBD1. After removal of 2 bases from V and 0 bases from J, the junction contained 1 base not matched to a gene. CDR3 length: 14 amino acids. Germline values: CDR1 MNHEY, CDR2 SVGAGI. The CDR3 DNA reads as TGTGCCAGCAGTTACGACAGGGACTCCTACGAGCAGTACTTC. Translated: CASSYDRDSYEQYF.

The rearrangement joins TRBV3-1 to TRBJ2-7; TRBD1 agrees at 7 bases. The CDR3 has 12 amino acids. V was clipped by 3 bases and J by 6 bases; unmatched bases: 2. The germline V gene has CDR1 LGHDT and CDR2 YNNKEL (reference sequence). CDR3 DNA: TGTGCCAGCAGCCAGGGACAGCTCGAGCAGTACTTC. Its translation is CASSQGQLEQYF.

This clonotype was counted ten times or more. V is TRBV7-9 and J is TRBJ1-1, with D unclear. The germline V and J ends were trimmed by 5 bases and 5 bases, with 15 bases remaining between them. In germline, CDR1 is SEHNR, CDR2 FQNEAQ (reference sequence). This CDR3 is 14 amino acids long. Here the CDR3 DNA reads TGTGCCAGCAGCCCGGGTTGGGGTGAAACTGAAGCTTTCTTT. It encodes CASSPGWGETEAFF. The full variable domain, with the rest looked up from reference TRBV7-9 and TRBJ1-1, is DTGVSQNPRHKITKRGQNVTFRCDPISEHNRLYWYRQTLGQGPEFLTYFQNEAQLEKSRLLSDRFSAERPKGSFSTLEIQRTEQGDSAMYLCASSPGWGETEAFFGQGTRLTVV.

This clonotype was counted only a few times. The chain is built from TRBV5-1 and TRBJ2-3; the D is unclear. Deletions cut 8 bases from V and 2 bases from J, with 12 bases between. This CDR3 is 13 amino acids long. The germline V gene encodes CDR1 SGHRS and CDR2 YFSETQ. CDR3 amino acids: CASTLSPTDTQYF. The DNA for the CDR3 is TGCGCCAGTACTCTGAGTCCCACAGATACGCAGTATTTT. Full variable domain (rest looked up from reference TRBV5-1 and TRBJ2-3): KAGVTQTPRYLIKTRGQQVTLSCSPISGHRSVSWYQQTPGQGLQFLFEYFSETQRNKGNFPGRFSGRQFSNSRSEMNVSTLELGDSALYLCASTLSPTDTQYFGPGTRLTVL.

This clonotype has just a few counts. The rearrangement uses TRBV6-1 and TRBJ2-7, with D hard to call. This CDR3 is built from 15 residues. From germline, CDR1 is MNHNS and CDR2 SASEGT. V shed 6 bases and J shed 0 bases, with 15 bases lying between them. This chain's CDR3 is CASRLGPNLSYEQYF. Written as DNA, the CDR3 is TGTGCCAGCAGGCTAGGTCCGAACCTCTCCTACGAGCAGTACTTC.

The table lists this clonotype with many counts. The chain employs TRBV10-3 and TRBJ2-3; perhaps TRBD1 as D (5 bases). This CDR3 is built from 14 residues. CDR1 and CDR2 from the germline V gene are ENHRY and SYGVKD. Trimming took off 8 bases at V and 9 bases at J, with 21 bases between the two ends. The CDR3 DNA follows: TGTGCCATCCCCAAGTGGGCTATCAAGGGGACGCAGTATTTT. Protein product: CAIPKWAIKGTQYF.

This clonotype showed up many times. This chain joins TRBV5-1 and TRBJ2-3; tentatively, D is TRBD2 (6 bases). Germline V gives CDR1 SGHRS, CDR2 YFSETQ. The V and J ends lost 2 bases and 4 bases respectively, with 11 bases between them. There are 14 residues in the CDR3. CDR3 DNA sequence: TGCGCCAGCAGCTTCTCCGGGAGCCCAGATACGCAGTATTTT. This translates into CASSFSGSPDTQYF.

This clonotype came up a few times. The J gene is TRBJ2-7, the V gene TRBV3-1, with TRBD2 matching over 8 bases. V gave up 3 bases and J gave up 5 bases; unmatched junction bases: 6. The germline V gene has CDR1 LGHDT and CDR2 YNNKEL (reference sequence). The CDR3 is made up of 14 amino acids. The DNA of the CDR3 is TGTGCCAGCAGCCAGGGACTAGTTATCCACGAGCAGTACTTC. Translation gives CASSQGLVIHEQYF.

A few counts support this clonotype. V usage is TRBV9 and J usage is TRBJ2-7, with D maybe TRBD1 (5 bases). Trimming stripped 3 bases from V and 7 bases from J, with 14 bases between. CDR1 SGDLS and CDR2 YYNGEE come from the germline V gene. The CDR3 has 13 amino acids. For the CDR3, the DNA is TGTGCCAGCAGCGGGGGCCCCGGCTATGAGCAGTACTTC. Its protein product is CASSGGPGYEQYF.

This clonotype came up a few times. The chain recombines TRBV10-2 with TRBJ2-7; 7 positions match TRBD1. J was trimmed by 8 bases and V by 3 bases; bases with no gene match: 4. From germline, CDR1 is WSHSY and CDR2 SAAADI. The CDR3 runs to 12 residues. CDR3 sequence reads: CASSDRGIKQYF. CDR3 coding DNA: TGCGCCAGCAGTGACAGGGGGATTAAGCAGTACTTC.

The CDR3 region is CASGGWRGWGDTQYF. The CDR3 DNA reads TGTGCCAGCGGCGGGTGGAGAGGATGGGGAGATACGCAGTATTTT. The chain uses TRBV6-1 and TRBJ2-3; possibly TRBD2 for D (5 bases). V lost 8 bases, J lost 5 bases, and 20 bases lay in between. The CDR3 is 15 residues long. Looked up from germline, CDR1 is MNHNS and CDR2 is SASEGT.

V gene TRBV5-1 combines with J gene TRBJ2-3, with D possibly being TRBD1 (7 bases). Germline V gene data show CDR1 as SGHRS and CDR2 as YFSETQ. This CDR3 is built from 15 residues. Trimming pared 1 base from V and 3 bases from J, leaving 12 bases between. Here the CDR3 DNA reads TGCGCCAGCAGCTTGATGGCAGGGGGGACAGATACGCAGTATTTT. The encoded protein is CASSLMAGGTDTQYF.

V gene TRBV18 combines with J gene TRBJ2-7; D unresolved. Germline loops: CDR1 KGHSH, CDR2 LQKENI. This CDR3 contains 12 residues. V shed 0 bases and J shed 6 bases, with 6 bases lying between them. The CDR3 sequence is CASSPPGSEQYF. CDR3 DNA sequence: TGTGCCAGCTCACCACCAGGTTCCGAGCAGTACTTC. Based on the CDR3 plus reference TRBV18 and TRBJ2-7, the full variable domain is NAGVMQNPRHLVRRRGQEARLRCSPMKGHSHVYWYRQLPEEGLKFMVYLQKENIIDESGMPKERFSAEFPKEGPSILRIQQVVRGDSAAYFCASSPPGSEQYFGPGTRLTVT.

This chain connects TRBV7-6 to TRBJ1-3; 10 bases match TRBD1. Per germline, CDR1 SGHVS and CDR2 FNYEAQ. The CDR3 contains 15 residues. With 3 bases clipped from V and 4 bases from J, the junction kept 3 bases outside the gene matches. The CDR3 sequence: CASSLDRGNGNTIYF. As DNA, the CDR3 is TGTGCCAGCAGCTTGGACAGGGGGAACGGAAACACCATATATTTT.

This clonotype was recorded once. The V call is TRBV20-1, the J call TRBJ2-6, with D uncertain. Germline CDR1 is DFQATT and CDR2 is SNEGSKA (reference sequence). The V end was cut by 5 bases, the J end by 4 bases, with 9 bases between. This CDR3 region has 13 residues. As DNA, the CDR3 is TGCAGTGCTGAGCAATCAGGGGCCAACGTCCTGACTTTC. This gives the protein CSAEQSGANVLTF.

This clonotype was seen a handful of times. The CDR3 DNA reads as TGCAGTGCTAGTTACCATCGTGAAAACATTCAGTACTTC. Protein sequence: CSASYHRENIQYF. V and J are TRBV20-1 and TRBJ2-4; D is uncertain. Trimming stripped 3 bases from V and 5 bases from J, with 11 bases between. This CDR3 has 13 residues. Germline values: CDR1 DFQATT, CDR2 SNEGSKA (reference sequence).

As DNA, the CDR3 is TGTGCCATCGGGCGCTACGAGCAGTACTTC. Translated: CAIGRYEQYF. V gene TRBV10-3 combines with J gene TRBJ2-7, with D uncertain. This CDR3 is 10 amino acids long. V gave up 8 bases and J gave up 3 bases, with 5 bases separating them. Per germline, CDR1 ENHRY and CDR2 SYGVKD.

This clonotype was found a few times. V is TRBV27 and J is TRBJ2-3; 8 bases map to TRBD1. The CDR3 spans 13 residues. The V gene's germline CDR1 is MNHEY and CDR2 SMNVEV (reference sequence). The junction had 4 bases not matched to a gene; V was cut back by 5 bases and J by 6 bases. CDR3 amino acids: CASSPTGVDTQYF. CDR3 in DNA: TGTGCCAGCAGTCCGACAGGGGTGGATACGCAGTATTTT.

The chain couples TRBV20-1 to TRBJ2-1; 14 positions match TRBD2. The CDR3 length is 15 residues. The V segment lost 6 bases and the J segment 9 bases; nucleotides outside the gene matches: 10. Germline-derived CDR1 and CDR2 are DFQATT and SNEGSKA (reference sequence). CDR3 amino acids: CSAIETSGRGGEQFF. The CDR3 nucleotides are TGCAGTGCCATAGAGACTAGCGGGAGGGGAGGTGAGCAGTTCTTC.

In this sample, this clonotype turned up a few times. The CDR3 region is CATGGGRDGINTEAFF. The CDR3 nucleotides are TGTGCCACCGGAGGGGGCCGGGATGGAATCAACACTGAAGCTTTCTTT. The chain is built from TRBV15 and TRBJ1-1, with TRBD1 matching over 7 bases. Germline V gives CDR1 LNHNV, CDR2 YYDKDF (reference sequence). The CDR3 covers 16 residues. The V segment lost 8 bases and the J segment 2 bases; nucleotides outside the gene matches: 14.

This clonotype was detected many times. The chain uses TRBV20-1 and TRBJ2-5; D not resolved. This CDR3 region has 13 residues. Germline V gene lookup returns CDR1 DFQATT and CDR2 SNEGSKA (reference sequence). V was cut by 5 bases and J by 4 bases, with 14 bases left in between. Here the CDR3 DNA reads TGCAGTGCTTCAGACCCCCAGCTAGAGACCCAGTACTTC. Encoded protein: CSASDPQLETQYF.